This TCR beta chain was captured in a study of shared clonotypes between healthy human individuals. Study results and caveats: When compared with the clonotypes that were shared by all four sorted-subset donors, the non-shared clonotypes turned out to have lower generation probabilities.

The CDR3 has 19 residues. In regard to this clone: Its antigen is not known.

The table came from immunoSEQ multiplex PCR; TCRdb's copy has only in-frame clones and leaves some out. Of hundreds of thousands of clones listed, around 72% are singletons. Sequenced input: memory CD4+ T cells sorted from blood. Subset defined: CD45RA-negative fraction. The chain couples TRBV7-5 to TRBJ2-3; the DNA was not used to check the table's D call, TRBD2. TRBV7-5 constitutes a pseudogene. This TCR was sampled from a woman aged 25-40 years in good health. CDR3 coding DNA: TGTGTCAGAAGCTTAAGGGATACGGGGGGTGGGGCCTTCACAGATACGCAGTATTTT. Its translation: CVRSLRDTGGGAFTDTQYF.